What follows are 24 T cell receptor beta chains derived from one specimen sequenced in a study of blood T cells in healthy people across ages. Then a second PCR, running roughly 7 to 11 cycles, was carried out with a sample-barcoded 5' primer and a J-beta primer mix. TCRdb itself ran the 5' RACE reads through MiXCR, one entry per CDR3 protein. The sample carries under 2,000,000 distinct CDR3 sequences, roughly 49% recorded once. The sample was blood. The receptors here all came from a woman in her forties in good health.

This clonotype was seen only a few times. V gene TRBV5-6 combines with J gene TRBJ2-1, with 9 positions matching TRBD1. This CDR3 has 14 residues. The junction had 8 bases not matched to a gene; V was cut back by 3 bases and J by 10 bases. CDR1 SGHDT and CDR2 YYEEEE come from the germline V gene. This CDR3 reads CASSYRTGDREQFF. For the CDR3, the DNA is TGTGCCAGCAGCTACAGGACAGGGGATAGGGAGCAGTTCTTC.

This clonotype was seen a handful of times. The CDR3 region is CASSLGRVVMTDTQYF. DNA for the CDR3: TGTGCCAGCAGCTTAGGTCGGGTGGTAATGACAGATACGCAGTATTTT. V usage is TRBV7-2 and J usage is TRBJ2-3, with D uncertain. Germline CDR1 SGHTA, CDR2 FQGNSA. Trimming took 1 base from V and 3 from J, leaving 14 bases between them. This CDR3 has 16 amino acids.

The chain couples TRBV20-1 to TRBJ1-1; the D is unclear. Trimming removed 1 base from V and 6 bases from J, with 12 bases in between. This CDR3 region has 13 residues. The V gene's germline CDR1 is DFQATT and CDR2 SNEGSKA (reference sequence). CDR3 coding DNA: TGCAGTGCTAGAGCAGGTGGTATCGCTGAAGCTTTCTTT. It yields the protein CSARAGGIAEAFF.

This rearrangement joins TRBV28 to TRBJ2-5, with D possibly being TRBD1 or TRBD2 (5 bases each). The DNA end favors TRBJ2-7, so the J call may be wrong. Germline values: CDR1 MDHEN, CDR2 SYDVKM. The CDR3 is 14 amino acids. CDR3 residues: CASSPRGGMSEQYF. The CDR3 bases are TGTGCCAGCAGTCCTCGTGGGGGAATGAGCGAGCAGTACTTC.

The gene calls are TRBV20-1 and TRBJ1-5; the D is unclear. CDR1 and CDR2 from the germline V gene are DFQATT and SNEGSKA (reference sequence). Trimming removed 6 bases at V and 5 bases at J, with 14 bases between. The CDR3 extends over 13 amino acids. The CDR3 here is CSAPGDLDQPQHF. CDR3 nucleotides: TGCAGTGCGCCAGGAGATTTGGATCAGCCCCAGCATTTT.

J is TRBJ2-4 and V is TRBV4-1, with 10 bases that match TRBD2. Germline loops: CDR1 MGHRA, CDR2 YSYEKL. This CDR3 is built from 14 residues. The V segment lost 2 bases and the J segment 10 bases; nucleotides outside the gene matches: 5. In nucleotides, the CDR3 is TGCGCCAGCAGCCAAACCGGGACTAGCGATATTCAGTACTTC. This encodes CASSQTGTSDIQYF.

This clonotype turned up a few times. This chain connects TRBV5-1 to TRBJ2-3; 7 bases fit TRBD1. Germline CDR1 SGHRS, CDR2 YFSETQ. The CDR3 spans 18 residues. Germline trimming cut 1 base from V and 2 bases from J; bases unmatched to any gene: 13. CDR3 sequence (DNA): TGCGCCAGCAGCTTGAGGGGGACAGTGGGCCGGGTCACAGATACGCAGTATTTT. Translated: CASSLRGTVGRVTDTQYF.

This clonotype was detected only a few times. The V and J genes are TRBV20-1 and TRBJ1-1; D call uncertain. Trimming took off 3 bases at V and 3 bases at J, with 8 bases between the two ends. The CDR3 has 12 amino acids. The germline CDR1 and CDR2 sequences are DFQATT and SNEGSKA (reference sequence). CDR3 DNA sequence: TGCAGTGCTAGCCTCTGGGACACTGAAGCTTTCTTT. Its translation is CSASLWDTEAFF.

This CDR3 reads CASITLGGLDEQFF. CDR3 nucleotide sequence: TGTGCCAGCATCACACTCGGGGGGTTGGATGAGCAGTTCTTC. The chain employs TRBV6-2 or TRBV6-3 and TRBJ2-1; TRBD2 agrees at 7 bases. Germline lookup yields CDR1 MNHEY and CDR2 SVGEGT. The CDR3 consists of 14 residues. With V trimmed by 7 bases and J by 8 bases, 11 bases remained unmatched.

In its sample, this clonotype was seen a few times. The chain recombines TRBV27 with TRBJ2-6; D is unclear. Germline V gene sequence: CDR1 MNHEY, CDR2 SMNVEV (reference sequence). There are 14 residues in the CDR3. Trimming left V 4 bases short and J 4 bases short, with 8 bases between. This CDR3 reads CASSWQTGANVLTF. CDR3 nucleotide sequence: TGTGCCAGCAGTTGGCAGACGGGGGCCAACGTCCTGACTTTC.

The chain carries TRBV28 and TRBJ1-4; 7 bases are shared with TRBD1. CDR1 and CDR2 (germline): MDHEN, SYDVKM. This CDR3 is 14 amino acids long. V lost 3 bases to trimming and J lost 8 bases; unmatched junction nucleotides: 6. CDR3 in DNA: TGTGCCAGCAGTTTCTCAGGACAGGTCGAAAAACTGTTTTTT. Translation gives CASSFSGQVEKLFF. The full variable domain, completed using reference TRBV28 and TRBJ1-4, is DVKVTQSSRYLVKRTGEKVFLECVQDMDHENMFWYRQDPGLGLRLIYFSYDVKMKEKGDIPEGYSVSREKKERFSLILESASTNQTSMYLCASSFSGQVEKLFFGSGTQLSVL.

A few counts support this clonotype. The chain links TRBV4-2 to TRBJ1-2; D is undetermined. In germline, CDR1 is LGHNA, CDR2 YNFKEQ. The CDR3 has 14 residues. V was pared by 2 bases and J by 4 bases, with 11 bases between. The CDR3 DNA reads as TGTGCCAGCAGCCAAAGCGGGCTCCGCTATGGCTACACCTTC. Amino acid sequence: CASSQSGLRYGYTF.

The chain uses TRBV20-1 and TRBJ2-3; the match to TRBD2 covers 8 bases. This CDR3 region has 15 residues. Trimming took 5 bases from V and 3 from J; bases not matched to a gene: 10. In germline, CDR1 is DFQATT, CDR2 SNEGSKA (reference sequence). The CDR3 sequence is CSAWQLAGLTDTQYF. The CDR3 nucleotides are TGCAGTGCTTGGCAATTAGCGGGGTTGACAGATACGCAGTATTTT.

This clonotype has a handful of counts. CDR3 residues: CATRTVTDTQYF. The CDR3 nucleotides are TGTGCCACCCGGACTGTCACAGATACGCAGTATTTT. The chain combines TRBV27 with TRBJ2-3; TRBD2 is a possible D gene (5 bases). Germline CDR1 is MNHEY and CDR2 is SMNVEV (reference sequence). V lost 10 bases and J lost 2, with 10 bases in between. The CDR3 totals 12 residues.

This chain links TRBV6-5 with TRBJ1-4; 10 positions agree with TRBD1. V lost 7 bases to trimming and J lost 8 bases; unmatched junction nucleotides: 10. The CDR3 loop spans 15 amino acids. CDR1 is MNHEY, CDR2 SVGAGI, per germline. The CDR3 DNA reads as TGTGCCAGCACTCCTACGACAGGGGGCGGAGAAAAACTGTTTTTT. It translates to CASTPTTGGGEKLFF.

The chain is built from TRBV7-9 and TRBJ1-1; unclear D gene. CDR1 and CDR2 (germline): SEHNR, FQNEAQ (reference sequence). Trimming shortened V by 1 base and J by 1 base, and 10 bases separated the two germline ends. CDR3 length: 15 amino acids. The CDR3 sequence: CASSLVGSSNTEAFF. The CDR3 DNA reads TGTGCCAGCAGCTTAGTGGGCAGTTCGAACACTGAAGCTTTCTTT.

The chain joins TRBV6-6 to TRBJ2-7, with 10 nucleotides matching TRBD2. V lost 6 bases and J lost 7; bases outside the gene matches: 12. The CDR3 spans 15 residues. Germline values: CDR1 MNHNY, CDR2 SVGAGI (reference sequence). The CDR3 is CASRKGLANLLEQYF. The CDR3 nucleotides are TGTGCCAGCAGAAAGGGACTAGCGAACCTCTTGGAGCAGTACTTC.

Regarding this clonotype: Relative to the germline gene, one junction end is altered; a read error may explain this. CDR3 region: CASSCGTLNEQFF. CDR3 in DNA: TGTGCTAGCAGCTGCGGGACTCTCAATGAGCAGTTCTTC. The chain joins TRBV7-7 to TRBJ2-1; a weak D match, TRBD2 (6 bases). The CDR3 contains 13 residues. Germline-derived CDR1 and CDR2 are SSHAT and FNYEAQ (reference sequence).

J is TRBJ2-5 and V is TRBV4-2; 10 bases match TRBD2. The CDR3 consists of 17 residues. V lost 4 bases and J lost 2; bases outside the gene matches: 10. Per the germline V gene, CDR1 is LGHNA and CDR2 is YNFKEQ. For the CDR3, the DNA is TGTGCCAGCAGCCGCCGAGCTAGCGGGGGATCACAAGAGACCCAGTACTTC. Protein sequence: CASSRRASGGSQETQYF.

Only a few counts were recorded for this clonotype. Here the CDR3 DNA reads TGTGCCAGCAGTTTATACCCCTCTTCTGGGACCCAGTACTTC. Amino acids: CASSLYPSSGTQYF. The chain combines TRBV27 with TRBJ2-5, with D hard to call. The germline V and J ends were trimmed by 1 base and 7 bases, with 13 bases remaining between them. The CDR3 consists of 14 residues. In germline, CDR1 is MNHEY, CDR2 SMNVEV (reference sequence).

The gene calls are TRBV6-6 and TRBJ2-5, with a possible D match to TRBD2 (6 bases). Germline V lookup: CDR1 MNHNY, CDR2 SVGAGI (reference sequence). The length of the CDR3 is 16 residues. The V gene lost 6 bases and the J gene lost 2 bases, with 19 bases spanning the gap. In DNA, the CDR3 is TGTGCCAGCAGAAACGAAGGGACTCCGGATCAAGAGACCCAGTACTTC. The encoded protein is CASRNEGTPDQETQYF.

The chain carries TRBV12-5 and TRBJ2-1; D may be TRBD2 (5 bases). Germline values: CDR1 LGHNT, CDR2 FRNRAP. Deletions cut 7 bases from V and 9 bases from J, with 10 bases between. This CDR3 is 11 amino acids long. The CDR3 sequence is CASDSGGEQFF. DNA for the CDR3: TGTGCTAGTGACTCCGGAGGTGAGCAGTTCTTC.

The chain joins TRBV5-5 to TRBJ1-1; D possibly corresponds to TRBD1 (5 bases). The CDR3 is 15 amino acids. The germline V gene has CDR1 SGHKS and CDR2 YYEKEE (reference sequence). Trimming pared 8 bases from V and 7 bases from J, leaving 24 bases between. This CDR3 reads CASDGGGTVTLEAFF. As DNA, the CDR3 is TGTGCCAGTGACGGCGGGGGAACGGTGACCCTTGAAGCTTTCTTT.

The sample holds a few counts of this clonotype. V gene TRBV6-6 combines with J gene TRBJ1-2; D unclear. Germline V lookup: CDR1 MNHNY, CDR2 SVGAGI (reference sequence). The V gene lost 2 bases and the J gene lost 6 bases, with 22 bases spanning the gap. The CDR3 contains 17 residues. CDR3 region: CASSYGLLRNAPDGYTF. In DNA, the CDR3 is TGTGCCAGCAGTTACGGCCTTCTAAGAAACGCCCCTGATGGCTACACCTTC.